This is a list of T cell receptor beta chains from one sample in a study of blood T cell repertoires in COVID-19. The assay was immunoSEQ multiplex PCR, and TCRdb's table has in-frame clones only and misses some. The repertoire consists of 60,000 to 90,000 clones, with 80% occurring once and the leading ten covering less than 6%. Sequencing was done on a sample of peripheral blood. These receptors all come from a man aged 60 to 75 with active or convalescent COVID-19. Both conserved end residues are part of each CDR3. The D gene is left open where the match is weak. Some rows have no size entry. The others give once, few or many, or a class for an expanded clone.

size	V	D	J	DNA	CDR3
NA	TRBV6-5	TRBD2	TRBJ2-3	TGTGCCAGCAGTTACTCGCGGGGGGGCACAGATACGCAGTATTTT	CASSYSRGGTDTQYF
once	TRBV5-4	NA	TRBJ2-1	TGTGCCAGCAGGAGGGGGGGGGCATCCTACAATGAGCAGTTCTTC	CASRRGGASYNEQFF
NA	TRBV6-4	TRBD1	TRBJ1-4	TGTGCCAGCAGTGAGGGGACAGGGGGCACTGAAAAACTGTTTTTT	CASSEGTGGTEKLFF
NA	TRBV6-6	TRBD1	TRBJ1-2	TGTGCCAGCAGCCCTAGGACAGGGGCTTCCTATGGCTACACCTTC	CASSPRTGASYGYTF
NA	TRBV7-8	NA	TRBJ1-5	TGTGCCAGCAGCTTAGCGCTAACGGAGATTAGCAATCAGCCCCAGCATTTT	CASSLALTEISNQPQHF
NA	TRBV19	TRBD2	TRBJ2-5	TGTGCCAGTAGTATCGGGACTAGCGGGGGATTAAGGGAAGAGACCCAGTACTTC	CASSIGTSGGLREETQYF
once	TRBV9	TRBD2	TRBJ2-3	TGTGCCAGCAGCGACAGAGCGGGGGGGACAGATACGCAGTATTTT	CASSDRAGGTDTQYF
NA	TRBV10-3	TRBD1	TRBJ1-1	TGTGCCATCACTACGGACAGGTCTGGGGTAACTGAAGCTTTCTTT	CAITTDRSGVTEAFF
NA	TRBV5-8	NA	TRBJ2-5	TGTGCCAGCAGCTTGAAGTCGGCCGGGCAAGAGACCCAGTACTTC	CASSLKSAGQETQYF
NA	TRBV15	TRBD1	TRBJ2-7	TGTGCCACCAGGAGACAGGGGGTACGCGAGCAGTACTTC	CATRRQGVREQYF
NA	TRBV6-6	NA	TRBJ2-5	TGTGCCAGCAGTCACCCCCGGGACCAAGAGACCCAGTACTTC	CASSHPRDQETQYF
NA	TRBV6-2/TRBV6-3	NA	TRBJ1-6	TGTGCCAGCAGTTACGCCGGCGGAGGGTTTGGTTCACCCCTCCACTTT	CASSYAGGGFGSPLHF
NA	TRBV5-1	NA	TRBJ1-1	TGCGCCAGCAGCTTGGCGGGGGGGTTAGCTGAAGCTTTCTTT	CASSLAGGLAEAFF
NA	TRBV7-2	NA	TRBJ1-3	TGTGCCAGCAGCAGGACAGCGAGCTCTGGAAACACCATATATTTT	CASSRTASSGNTIYF
NA	TRBV9	TRBD2	TRBJ2-7	TGTGCCAGCAGCGCCGGGACTAGCGGGGTAGAGCAGTACTTC	CASSAGTSGVEQYF
once	TRBV3-1/TRBV3-2	TRBD1	TRBJ2-3	TGTGCCAGCAGCCCCGGGACAGTTAGCACAGATACGCAGTATTTT	CASSPGTVSTDTQYF
NA	TRBV7-9	TRBD1	TRBJ1-2	TGTGCCAGCAGCTTAGATTGGGCGACAGGGGCAAGCTATGGCTACACCTTC	CASSLDWATGASYGYTF
NA	TRBV7-2	TRBD2	TRBJ2-7	TGTGCCAGCAGCTTAGTCGAGCGGGGCGAGCAGTACTTC	CASSLVERGEQYF
NA	TRBV2	TRBD1	TRBJ2-3	TGTGCCGGCGGGACAGGAGACACAGATACGCAGTATTTT	CAGGTGDTDTQYF
few	TRBV28	NA	TRBJ2-7	TGTGCCAGCAGTTTACATGCCGGGACATCGTCCTACGAGCAGTACTTC	CASSLHAGTSSYEQYF
few	TRBV6-6	TRBD1	TRBJ2-1	TGTGCCAGCAGTCCCCAAGGGGGCCCGGGGAATGAGCAGTTCTTC	CASSPQGGPGNEQFF
few	TRBV5-1	NA	TRBJ2-7	TGCGCCAGCAGCCTAGCCAACGAGCAGTACTTC	CASSLANEQYF
few	TRBV11-3	TRBD1	TRBJ1-6	TGTGCCAGCAGCTCGGGACAGAGTGGCTCACCCCTCCACTTT	CASSSGQSGSPLHF
NA	TRBV20-1	NA	TRBJ1-1	TGCAGTGCTAGGGGGCCGGGAGCTTTCTTT	CSARGPGAFF
once	TRBV20-1	NA	TRBJ1-3	TGCAGTGCTAGTAGGGGGGGGGTAGGAAACACCATATATTTT	CSASRGGVGNTIYF
NA	TRBV2	NA	TRBJ1-1	TGTGCCAGCAGTGAAGGGGGAGGCACTGAAGCTTTCTTT	CASSEGGGTEAFF
NA	TRBV29-1	NA	TRBJ1-4	TGCAGCGCCGGCGGGGGGCTCAATGAAAAACTGTTTTTT	CSAGGGLNEKLFF
NA	TRBV25-1	NA	TRBJ2-1	TGTGCCAGCAGTGAAAATCGGGGGAAATCCTACAATGAGCAGTTCTTC	CASSENRGKSYNEQFF
NA	TRBV19	NA	TRBJ1-5	TGTGCCAGTAGTGTCGGCAGGGCTAGCAATCAGCCCCAGCATTTT	CASSVGRASNQPQHF